The rows below give T cell receptor beta chains drawn from one sample of a study of tumor-infiltrating lymphocytes in localized non-small cell lung cancer. TCRdb's copy holds only in-frame clones and misses some; the assay was immunoSEQ multiplex PCR. The data hold about 15,000 clones, with approximately 80% observed a single time. Input material: lung tumor tissue. These receptors were obtained from a human donor with non-small cell lung cancer. The CDR3 runs from the conserved cysteine through the conserved F or W. D genes are given only for firm matches. Clone size is stated in some rows and not others, as once, few, many or a class when expanded.

v_gene: TRBV30
d_gene: .
j_gene: TRBJ1-5
abundance: .
CDR3nt: TGTGCCTGGAGCCCCCCGGGGTATCAGCCCCAGCATTTT
CDR3aa: CAWSPPGYQPQHF

v_gene: TRBV18
d_gene: .
j_gene: TRBJ1-3
abundance: .
CDR3nt: TGTGCCAGCTCGACAGATAGACCCTTTGGAAACACCATATATTTT
CDR3aa: CASSTDRPFGNTIYF

v_gene: TRBV27
d_gene: .
j_gene: TRBJ2-7
abundance: .
CDR3nt: TGTGCCAGCAGTTTATCGGGGGTTTGGTACGAGCAGTACTTC
CDR3aa: CASSLSGVWYEQYF

v_gene: TRBV12-5
d_gene: TRBD1
j_gene: TRBJ1-2
abundance: .
CDR3nt: TGTGCTAGTGGTTCGTTGACAGGGGGCTATGGCTACACCTTC
CDR3aa: CASGSLTGGYGYTF

v_gene: TRBV29-1
d_gene: .
j_gene: TRBJ2-1
abundance: .
CDR3nt: TGCAGCGTAACAGGACCGAGCTCCTACAATGAGCAGTTCTTC
CDR3aa: CSVTGPSSYNEQFF

v_gene: TRBV7-8
d_gene: TRBD1
j_gene: TRBJ2-1
abundance: .
CDR3nt: TGTGCCAGCAGCTTAGGAGGGCCCGGGACAGGGTTTGAGAATGAGCAGTTCTTC
CDR3aa: CASSLGGPGTGFENEQFF

v_gene: TRBV2
d_gene: .
j_gene: TRBJ1-5
abundance: few
CDR3nt: TGTGCCAGCAGTGATAGGGCGGGAAATCAGCCCCAGCATTTT
CDR3aa: CASSDRAGNQPQHF

v_gene: TRBV27
d_gene: .
j_gene: TRBJ2-3
abundance: .
CDR3nt: TGTGCCAGCAGGTCCGAGGGGTATCGCACAGATACGCAGTATTTT
CDR3aa: CASRSEGYRTDTQYF

v_gene: TRBV5-5
d_gene: .
j_gene: TRBJ2-7
abundance: once
CDR3nt: TGTGCCAGCAGCCGAGATGTAAGATCCTACGAGCAGTACTTC
CDR3aa: CASSRDVRSYEQYF

v_gene: TRBV15
d_gene: TRBD1
j_gene: TRBJ1-4
abundance: .
CDR3nt: TGTGCCACCACCCAGGGGGGTTCAGATGAAAAACTGTTTTTT
CDR3aa: CATTQGGSDEKLFF

v_gene: TRBV7-2
d_gene: TRBD2
j_gene: TRBJ2-7
abundance: .
CDR3nt: TGTGCCAGCAGCTTAGCGGTGGTCGGGAGGAACGAGCAGTACTTC
CDR3aa: CASSLAVVGRNEQYF

v_gene: TRBV14
d_gene: TRBD2
j_gene: TRBJ2-7
abundance: .
CDR3nt: TGTGCCAGCAGCCTTTCTAGCGGGAACTCCTACGAGCAGTACTTC
CDR3aa: CASSLSSGNSYEQYF

v_gene: TRBV30
d_gene: .
j_gene: TRBJ1-3
abundance: .
CDR3nt: TGTGCCTACAGCTCTGGAAACACCATATATTTT
CDR3aa: CAYSSGNTIYF

v_gene: TRBV7-8
d_gene: .
j_gene: TRBJ2-1
abundance: .
CDR3nt: TGTGCCAGCAGCACAGACGAGGTTATCGATGAGCAGTTCTTC
CDR3aa: CASSTDEVIDEQFF

v_gene: TRBV18
d_gene: .
j_gene: TRBJ2-1
abundance: .
CDR3nt: TGTGCCAGCTCACCACCAGAAGACTATGAGCAGTTCTTC
CDR3aa: CASSPPEDYEQFF

v_gene: TRBV7-9
d_gene: .
j_gene: TRBJ1-2
abundance: few
CDR3nt: TGTGCCAGCAGCCCCCCAATCCCGGGACGGGTGAACTATGGCTACACCTTC
CDR3aa: CASSPPIPGRVNYGYTF

v_gene: TRBV7-8
d_gene: .
j_gene: TRBJ1-2
abundance: .
CDR3nt: TGTGCCAGCAGCTGGGACATTGTAACTAGTGGCTACACCTTC
CDR3aa: CASSWDIVTSGYTF

v_gene: TRBV5-8
d_gene: .
j_gene: TRBJ2-3
abundance: .
CDR3nt: TGTGCCAGCAGCTTTAGCGGTGTATCTGGTACGCAGTATTTT
CDR3aa: CASSFSGVSGTQYF

v_gene: TRBV27
d_gene: .
j_gene: TRBJ1-2
abundance: .
CDR3nt: TGTGCCAGCTACCGGGGGCCCTATGGCTACACCTTC
CDR3aa: CASYRGPYGYTF

v_gene: TRBV7-9
d_gene: .
j_gene: TRBJ1-1
abundance: once
CDR3nt: TGTGCCAGCAGCACACTGAACACTGAAGCTTTCTTT
CDR3aa: CASSTLNTEAFF

v_gene: TRBV27
d_gene: TRBD2
j_gene: TRBJ2-1
abundance: .
CDR3nt: TGTGCCAGCAATGGCGGGAGTCTTATCAATGAGCAGTTCTTC
CDR3aa: CASNGGSLINEQFF

v_gene: TRBV4-3
d_gene: .
j_gene: TRBJ1-1
abundance: .
CDR3nt: TGCGCCAGCAGCCAACAGATGATTACCCGGGCTTCGAACACTGAAGCTTTCTTT
CDR3aa: CASSQQMITRASNTEAFF

v_gene: TRBV7-2
d_gene: TRBD2
j_gene: TRBJ2-3
abundance: .
CDR3nt: TGTGCCAGCACCTCTAGCGGGAGCACAGATACGCAGTATTTT
CDR3aa: CASTSSGSTDTQYF

v_gene: TRBV18
d_gene: .
j_gene: TRBJ1-2
abundance: few
CDR3nt: TGTGCCAGCTCACCACCCGGAGCTTCCTATGGCTACACCTTC
CDR3aa: CASSPPGASYGYTF

v_gene: TRBV5-1
d_gene: TRBD1
j_gene: TRBJ1-4
abundance: few
CDR3nt: TGCGCCAGCAGCTTGGGACAGGGGGGTGCTAATGAAAAACTGTTTTTT
CDR3aa: CASSLGQGGANEKLFF

v_gene: TRBV7-7
d_gene: .
j_gene: TRBJ2-5
abundance: .
CDR3nt: TGTGCTAGCAGCTTATTGACCAAGGGGCCCCAAGAGACCCAGTACTTC
CDR3aa: CASSLLTKGPQETQYF

v_gene: TRBV29-1
d_gene: .
j_gene: TRBJ2-1
abundance: few
CDR3nt: TGCAGCGCCGGGTCAGCAGGGCGGAATGAGCAGTTCTTC
CDR3aa: CSAGSAGRNEQFF

v_gene: TRBV30
d_gene: .
j_gene: TRBJ1-5
abundance: .
CDR3nt: TGTGCCTGGAGTTTCTATAGCAATCAGCCCCAGCATTTT
CDR3aa: CAWSFYSNQPQHF

v_gene: TRBV7-9
d_gene: .
j_gene: TRBJ2-7
abundance: .
CDR3nt: TGTGCCAGCACCCCCGGACTGACCTACGAGCAGTACTTC
CDR3aa: CASTPGLTYEQYF

v_gene: TRBV30
d_gene: .
j_gene: TRBJ1-1
abundance: once
CDR3nt: TGTGCCTGGAACTATGGGTCGGAAGGGGATGCTGAAGCTTTCTTT
CDR3aa: CAWNYGSEGDAEAFF

v_gene: TRBV5-6
d_gene: .
j_gene: TRBJ2-3
abundance: .
CDR3nt: TGTGCCAGCAGCTTTACAGATACGCAGTATTTT
CDR3aa: CASSFTDTQYF

v_gene: TRBV5-6
d_gene: .
j_gene: TRBJ1-1
abundance: once
CDR3nt: TGTGCCAGCAGCAGGGGACGGGCGAACACTGAAGCTTTCTTT
CDR3aa: CASSRGRANTEAFF

v_gene: TRBV30
d_gene: .
j_gene: TRBJ1-1
abundance: .
CDR3nt: TGTGCCTGGAGTGTAGCTTATGGGTCGGTGAACACTGAAGCTTTCTTT
CDR3aa: CAWSVAYGSVNTEAFF

v_gene: TRBV29-1
d_gene: .
j_gene: TRBJ1-2
abundance: .
CDR3nt: TGCAGCTCCCGCGCGGGCCCGCGCGGCTACACCTTC
CDR3aa: CSSRAGPRGYTF

v_gene: TRBV18
d_gene: .
j_gene: TRBJ2-5
abundance: .
CDR3nt: TGTGCCAGCTCACCGGAGTTCGGCGGCCAAGAGACCCAGTACTTC
CDR3aa: CASSPEFGGQETQYF

v_gene: TRBV11-3
d_gene: .
j_gene: TRBJ1-1
abundance: .
CDR3nt: TGTGCCAGCAGCTTATCGGAGAACACTGAAGCTTTCTTT
CDR3aa: CASSLSENTEAFF

v_gene: TRBV4-3
d_gene: TRBD2
j_gene: TRBJ2-3
abundance: .
CDR3nt: TGCGCCAGCAGCCAAGATGGGAGCGGGACGGGTCGGGATACGCAGTATTTT
CDR3aa: CASSQDGSGTGRDTQYF

v_gene: TRBV7-2
d_gene: .
j_gene: TRBJ2-3
abundance: .
CDR3nt: TGTGCCAGCAGCTTAGGGACTAGCACAGATACGCAGTATTTT
CDR3aa: CASSLGTSTDTQYF